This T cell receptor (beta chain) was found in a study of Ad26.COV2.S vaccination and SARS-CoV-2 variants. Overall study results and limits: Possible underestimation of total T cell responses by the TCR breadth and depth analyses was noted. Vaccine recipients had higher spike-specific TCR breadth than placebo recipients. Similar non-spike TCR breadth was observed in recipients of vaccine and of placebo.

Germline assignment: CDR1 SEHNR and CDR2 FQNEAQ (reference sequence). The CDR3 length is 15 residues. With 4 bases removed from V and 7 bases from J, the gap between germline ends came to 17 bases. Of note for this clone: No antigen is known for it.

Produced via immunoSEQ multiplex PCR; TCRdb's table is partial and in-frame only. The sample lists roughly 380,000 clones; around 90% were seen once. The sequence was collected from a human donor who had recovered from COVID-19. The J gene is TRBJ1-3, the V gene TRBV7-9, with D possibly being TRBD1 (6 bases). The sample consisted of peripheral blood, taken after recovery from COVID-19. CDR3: CASSSTNRDANTIYF. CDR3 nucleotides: TGTGCCAGCAGCTCGACGAACAGGGATGCGAACACCATATATTTT.